What follows are 20 T cell receptor beta chains derived from one specimen sequenced in a study of response to subunit inactivated influenza vaccine. TCRdb passed the RT-PCR reads through MiXCR, listing each CDR3 protein once. This sample has approximately 200,000 distinct CDR3 sequences, with approximately 15% found just once. Here the sequenced sample was CD8+ T cells sorted from PBMCs, taken less than 6 days after vaccination. Receptor source: a man aged 50 to 59 who received an inactivated influenza vaccine.

The chain combines TRBV4-3 with TRBJ2-1, with D maybe TRBD2 (6 bases). This CDR3 has 16 residues. Trimming pared 0 bases from V and 4 bases from J, leaving 13 bases between. The V gene's germline CDR1 is LGHNA and CDR2 YSLEER. The CDR3 sequence: CASSQDWLALYNEQFF. The CDR3 nucleotides read TGCGCCAGCAGCCAAGATTGGCTAGCGCTTTACAATGAGCAGTTCTTC.

The genes are TRBV11-2 and TRBJ2-3, with 11 bases identical to TRBD1. The V and J ends lost 3 bases and 3 bases, in that order; junction bases with no gene match: 11. The CDR3 has 18 residues. The germline gives CDR1 SGHAT, CDR2 FQNNGV. The CDR3 DNA reads TGTGCCAGCAGCTTTTATCCCATTGGGACAGGGGGGACAGATACGCAGTATTTT. This codes for CASSFYPIGTGGTDTQYF.

This clonotype was found many times. This chain uses TRBV15 with TRBJ2-3; 7 nucleotides agree with TRBD1. Losses at the gene ends were 8 bases for V and 2 bases for J; bases not matched to a gene: 7. The CDR3 is 14 residues long. The germline V gene has CDR1 LNHNV and CDR2 YYDKDF (reference sequence). The CDR3 region is CATSAEGATDTQYF. CDR3 DNA: TGTGCCACCTCTGCAGAGGGGGCCACAGATACGCAGTATTTT.

The chain employs TRBV12-3 or TRBV12-4 and TRBJ2-3; no firm D call. Trimming left V 2 bases short and J 6 bases short, with 9 bases between. The CDR3 runs 13 residues. The CDR3 reads CASSLPPWDTQYF. CDR3 coding DNA: TGTGCCAGCAGTTTACCGCCTTGGGATACGCAGTATTTT.

The sample holds many counts of this clonotype. This chain links TRBV3-1 with TRBJ2-2; D not certain. The germline V and J ends were trimmed by 0 bases and 1 base, with 9 bases remaining between them. Germline loops: CDR1 LGHDT, CDR2 YNNKEL (reference sequence). The length of the CDR3 is 16 residues. The CDR3 region is CASSQDLRENTGELFF. The DNA for the CDR3 is TGTGCCAGCAGCCAAGATCTTAGGGAGAACACCGGGGAGCTGTTTTTT.

This clonotype has more than one count but fewer than ten. V usage is TRBV20-1 and J usage is TRBJ2-1, with 11 bases matching TRBD2. The CDR3 loop spans 16 amino acids. V lost 6 bases to trimming and J lost 2 bases; unmatched junction nucleotides: 9. Germline V gene lookup returns CDR1 DFQATT and CDR2 SNEGSKA (reference sequence). CDR3 in DNA: TGCAGTGCCCAAATACAGACTAGCGGGACCTACAATGAGCAGTTCTTC. Its protein is CSAQIQTSGTYNEQFF.

The chain links TRBV28 to TRBJ2-1, with D hard to call. The CDR3 is made up of 14 amino acids. V gave up 5 bases and J gave up 7 bases, with 15 bases separating them. The germline CDR1 and CDR2 sequences are MDHEN and SYDVKM. The CDR3 loop reads CASSPQVFGNEQFF. The CDR3, as DNA: TGTGCCAGCAGTCCTCAAGTATTTGGGAATGAGCAGTTCTTC.

This chain connects TRBV11-2 to TRBJ2-7, with 9 bases fitting TRBD1. CDR3 length equals 15 residues. Germline V gives CDR1 SGHAT, CDR2 FQNNGV. J gave up 3 bases and V 4 bases, and 7 bases lay outside the gene matches. The CDR3 loop reads CASSSLPGQGYEQYF. The DNA of the CDR3 is TGTGCCAGCAGCTCGCTACCGGGACAGGGCTACGAGCAGTACTTC.

This clonotype was recorded a few times. The chain recombines TRBV28 with TRBJ2-5; a possible D gene is TRBD1 (6 bases). Germline V gene lookup returns CDR1 MDHEN and CDR2 SYDVKM. The V end lost 4 bases, the J end lost 5 bases, and 14 bases lay between the germline ends. This CDR3 region has 14 residues. CDR3 in amino acids: CASSWDIVSETQYF. CDR3 DNA sequence: TGTGCCAGCAGTTGGGACATCGTTTCGGAGACCCAGTACTTC.

This clonotype appeared a few times. This sequence joins TRBV28 and TRBJ1-5, with 10 bases identical to TRBD1. CDR3 length equals 14 residues. Germline lookup yields CDR1 MDHEN and CDR2 SYDVKM. V lost 3 bases, J lost 7 bases, and 3 bases stayed unmatched. For the CDR3, the DNA is TGTGCCAGCAGTTTCGGACAGGGGGGGCAGCCCCAGCATTTT. Residues: CASSFGQGGQPQHF.

The chain uses TRBV28 and TRBJ2-7; TRBD1 matches at 11 bases. This CDR3 spans 15 amino acids. The trim removed 5 bases at V and 2 bases at J, leaving 5 bases unmatched. The germline V gene has CDR1 MDHEN and CDR2 SYDVKM. The CDR3 DNA is TGTGCCAGCAGTGTAGGGACAGGGGGTGCCTACGAGCAGTACTTC. Its protein is CASSVGTGGAYEQYF.

This clonotype was counted only a few times. The chain joins TRBV5-1 to TRBJ1-1; possibly TRBD1 for D (6 bases). V lost 2 bases and J 5 bases, leaving 10 bases between the germline ends. Germline loops: CDR1 SGHRS, CDR2 YFSETQ. The CDR3 is 13 amino acids. The CDR3 here is CASSLGQRTEAFF. DNA for the CDR3: TGCGCCAGCAGCTTAGGACAGAGAACTGAAGCTTTCTTT.

As DNA, the CDR3 is TGCAGTGCTAGCGGGAGTCACACCGGGGAGCTGTTTTTT. Its protein is CSASGSHTGELFF. This chain uses TRBV20-1 with TRBJ2-2; a weak D match, TRBD2 (6 bases). From germline, CDR1 is DFQATT and CDR2 SNEGSKA (reference sequence). This CDR3 comprises 13 residues. V lost 3 bases and J 3 bases, leaving 8 bases between the germline ends.

This clonotype was observed many times. The V and J genes are TRBV7-9 and TRBJ2-4, with D possibly matching TRBD1 (6 bases). There are 10 residues in the CDR3. Germline V gives CDR1 SEHNR, CDR2 FQNEAQ (reference sequence). V lost 8 bases, J lost 16 bases, and 15 bases lay in between. As DNA, the CDR3 is TGTGCCAGCGATGGGGGCAGCCTATACTTC. Its protein is CASDGGSLYF. The variable domain in full, with the rest retrieved from reference TRBV7-9 and TRBJ2-4, is DTGVSQNPRHKITKRGQNVTFRCDPISEHNRLYWYRQTLGQGPEFLTYFQNEAQLEKSRLLSDRFSAERPKGSFSTLEIQRTEQGDSAMYLCASDGGSLYFGAGTRLSVL.

The gene calls are TRBV3-1 and TRBJ2-1, with TRBD2 identical over 8 bases. The V gene's germline CDR1 is LGHDT and CDR2 YNNKEL (reference sequence). V was pared by 10 bases and J by 3 bases, with 11 bases of the junction left unmatched. This CDR3 spans 15 amino acids. The CDR3 sequence is CATSQAGAGYNEQFF. For the CDR3, the DNA is TGTGCCACCTCCCAAGCGGGGGCGGGCTACAATGAGCAGTTCTTC.

The V call is TRBV28, the J call TRBJ2-7, with D perhaps TRBD1 (6 bases). Trimming shortened V by 5 bases and J by 4 bases, and 15 bases separated the two germline ends. CDR1 and CDR2 (germline): MDHEN, SYDVKM. The CDR3 spans 14 residues. For the CDR3, the DNA is TGTGCCAGCAGTCCTCCTCAGGACAGATACGAGCAGTACTTC. Translation gives CASSPPQDRYEQYF.

This clonotype was counted only a few times. The chain employs TRBV12-3 or TRBV12-4 and TRBJ1-2; 8 bases match TRBD1. This CDR3 is 16 amino acids long. V dropped 8 bases and J dropped 0; count of bases not matched to a gene: 11. The CDR3 DNA is TGTGCCAGCGTGATCAGGGGGCCGGGAACTAACTATGGCTACACCTTC. Protein product: CASVIRGPGTNYGYTF.

This clonotype has ten or more counts. This chain links TRBV5-1 with TRBJ2-2; possibly TRBD2 for D (5 bases). Trimming cost V 4 bases and J 5 bases, with 18 bases left between them. Germline values: CDR1 SGHRS, CDR2 YFSETQ. This CDR3 has 16 amino acids. CDR3 sequence: CASSPVIVRTTGELFF. CDR3 in DNA: TGCGCCAGCAGCCCCGTTATCGTGAGGACTACCGGGGAGCTGTTTTTT.

This clonotype was detected many times. The rearrangement uses TRBV5-1 and TRBJ2-3, with unresolved D. The V and J ends lost 0 bases and 4 bases respectively, with 3 bases between them. Looked up from germline, CDR1 is SGHRS and CDR2 is YFSETQ. This CDR3 has 12 amino acids. CDR3 coding DNA: TGCGCCAGCAGCTTGGAGGCAGATACGCAGTATTTT. It encodes CASSLEADTQYF.

This clonotype was picked up a small number of times. The chain recombines TRBV15 with TRBJ2-5, with TRBD2 matching over 9 bases. The germline CDR1 and CDR2 sequences are LNHNV and YYDKDF (reference sequence). The CDR3 loop spans 17 amino acids. The V gene end was trimmed by 0 bases and the J gene end by 4 bases; junction bases not matched to a gene: 9. In DNA form, the CDR3 reads TGTGCCACCAGCAGAGAGTCCGGATTAGCGGGAGCAGAGACCCAGTACTTC. Its translation is CATSRESGLAGAETQYF. Using reference TRBV15 and TRBJ2-5 for the parts outside the CDR3, the full variable domain is DAMVIQNPRYQVTQFGKPVTLSCSQTLNHNVMYWYQQKSSQAPKLLFHYYDKDFNNEADTPDNFQSRRPNTSFCFLDIRSPGLGDTAMYLCATSRESGLAGAETQYFGPGTRLLVL.